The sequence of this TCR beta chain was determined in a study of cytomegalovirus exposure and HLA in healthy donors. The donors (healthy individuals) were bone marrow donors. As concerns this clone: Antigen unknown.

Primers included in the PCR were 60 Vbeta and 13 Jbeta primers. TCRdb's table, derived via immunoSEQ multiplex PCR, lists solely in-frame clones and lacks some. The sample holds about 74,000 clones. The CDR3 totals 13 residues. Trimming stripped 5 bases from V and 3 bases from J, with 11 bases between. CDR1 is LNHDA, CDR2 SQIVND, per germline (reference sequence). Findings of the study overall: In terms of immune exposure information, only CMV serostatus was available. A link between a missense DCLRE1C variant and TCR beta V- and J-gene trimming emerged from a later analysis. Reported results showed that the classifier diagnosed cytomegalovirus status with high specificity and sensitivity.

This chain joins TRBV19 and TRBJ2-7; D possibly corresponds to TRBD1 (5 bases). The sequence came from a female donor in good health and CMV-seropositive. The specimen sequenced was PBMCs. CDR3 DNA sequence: TGTGCCAGTAGTGAGAACAGGTTCTACGAGCAGTACTTC. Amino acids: CASSENRFYEQYF.